The 10 T cell receptor beta chains reported below all come from one sample, sequenced in a study of blood T cells in healthy people across ages. Using a J-beta primer mix together with a sample-barcoded 5' primer, a second PCR was run for about 7 to 12 cycles. One entry per CDR3 protein, called by TCRdb with MiXCR from the 5' RACE reads. Of over a million distinct CDR3 sequences listed, around 45% were seen once; the top ten hold approximately 17%. The material sequenced was blood. The receptor set was obtained from a woman aged 60-70 years in good health.

This clonotype was counted at least ten times. This chain links TRBV7-9 with TRBJ1-4; D is perhaps TRBD1 (6 bases). Germline CDR1 is SEHNR and CDR2 is FQNEAQ (reference sequence). The length of the CDR3 is 15 residues. Trimming cost V 5 bases and J 8 bases, with 18 bases left between them. CDR3 residues: CASSHPTGLGEKLFF. DNA for the CDR3: TGTGCCAGCAGCCACCCGACAGGACTTGGAGAAAAACTGTTTTTT.

This clonotype was counted only a few times. The chain recombines TRBV29-1 with TRBJ1-1; no clear D gene. Germline V lookup: CDR1 SQVTM, CDR2 ANQGSEA. V lost 4 bases and J 0 bases, leaving 9 bases between the germline ends. The CDR3 is 13 amino acids. CDR3 in amino acids: CSVARYMNTEAFF. The CDR3 DNA reads as TGCAGCGTTGCCCGATATATGAACACTGAAGCTTTCTTT.

V and J are TRBV4-1 and TRBJ2-7; 8 positions agree with TRBD2. With V trimmed by 1 base and J by 2 bases, 7 bases remained unmatched. Per germline, CDR1 MGHRA and CDR2 YSYEKL. This CDR3 contains 16 residues. CDR3 region: CASSQVAGGTTYEQYF. In DNA, the CDR3 is TGCGCCAGCAGCCAAGTTGCGGGAGGCACCACCTACGAGCAGTACTTC.

Only a few counts were recorded for this clonotype. The V and J genes are TRBV24-1 and TRBJ2-1, with TRBD2 matching 10 bases. V shed 1 base, J shed 7 bases, and the junction held 6 bases outside the gene matches. This CDR3 has 16 amino acids. Germline V CDR1 and CDR2: KGHDR, SFDVKD. CDR3 loop: CATSDFSLAGENEQFF. In DNA form, the CDR3 reads TGTGCCACCAGTGATTTTTCGCTAGCGGGAGAGAATGAGCAGTTCTTC.

This chain joins TRBV7-9 and TRBJ2-1; 10 bases are shared with TRBD1. The CDR3 contains 16 residues. CDR1 is SEHNR, CDR2 FQNEAQ, per germline (reference sequence). Trimming took 5 bases from V and 0 from J; bases not matched to a gene: 4. For the CDR3, the DNA is TGTGCCAGCAGCCCGGGACAGGGGAACTCCTACAATGAGCAGTTCTTC. Translating it yields CASSPGQGNSYNEQFF.

This clonotype was seen once. The chain has TRBV9 and TRBJ2-3; either TRBD1 or TRBD2 may supply D (5 bases each). Germline CDR1 SGDLS, CDR2 YYNGEE. The length of the CDR3 is 15 residues. Trimming left V 3 bases short and J 0 bases short, with 11 bases between. The DNA for the CDR3 is TGTGCCAGCAGCGGGGGGAACCCTAGCACAGATACGCAGTATTTT. Protein sequence: CASSGGNPSTDTQYF.

This clonotype appeared a few times. In DNA form, the CDR3 reads TGTGCCAGCAGCCAATACGGGAATGAGCAGTTCTTC. It is translated as CASSQYGNEQFF. This rearrangement joins TRBV3-1 to TRBJ2-1, with D unresolved. Germline CDR1 and CDR2: LGHDT and YNNKEL (reference sequence). This CDR3 is built from 12 residues. Deletions cut 2 bases from V and 7 bases from J, with 6 bases between.

The J gene is TRBJ1-5, the V gene TRBV12-5, with D unclear. Germline assignment: CDR1 LGHNT and CDR2 FRNRAP. V lost 2 bases, J lost 0 bases, and 5 bases lay in between. This CDR3 comprises 14 residues. CDR3 loop: CASGLQVSNQPQHF. DNA of the CDR3: TGTGCTAGTGGTTTGCAGGTTAGCAATCAGCCCCAGCATTTT.

A remark on this clonotype: Germline and junction disagree at one end, which may indicate a read error. This rearrangement joins TRBV28 to TRBJ2-1; a possible D gene is TRBD2 (6 bases). The CDR3 sequence is 16 residues long. Germline lookup yields CDR1 MDHEN and CDR2 SYDVKM. The CDR3 nucleotides read TGTGCCCGCCCCCCGTCGCCGGGAGAGGGGTACAATGAACAGTTCTTC. It encodes CARPPSPGEGYNEQFF.

This clonotype was picked up a small number of times. This rearrangement joins TRBV5-1 to TRBJ1-1; D unresolved. The germline CDR1 and CDR2 sequences are SGHRS and YFSETQ. V lost 4 bases and J lost 6, with 19 bases in between. This CDR3 is 15 amino acids long. The chain's CDR3 is CASSLGTQLPSEAFF. The CDR3 DNA sequence: TGCGCCAGCAGCCTGGGCACGCAACTCCCTTCTGAAGCTTTCTTT.